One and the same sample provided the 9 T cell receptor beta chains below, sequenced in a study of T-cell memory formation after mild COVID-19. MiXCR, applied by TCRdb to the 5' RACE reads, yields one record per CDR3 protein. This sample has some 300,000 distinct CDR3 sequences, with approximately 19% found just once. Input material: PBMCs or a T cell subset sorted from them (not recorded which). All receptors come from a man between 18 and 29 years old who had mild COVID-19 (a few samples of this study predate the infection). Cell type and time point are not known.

The CDR3 protein is CASSPFSGSDIQYF. CDR3 in DNA: TGTGCCAGCAGCCCCTTTTCGGGGTCGGACATTCAGTACTTC. The rearrangement uses TRBV7-2 and TRBJ2-4, with a possible D match to TRBD2 (5 bases). This CDR3 has 14 residues. CDR1 and CDR2 (germline): SGHTA, FQGNSA. V lost 5 bases to trimming and J lost 8 bases, with 16 bases between them.

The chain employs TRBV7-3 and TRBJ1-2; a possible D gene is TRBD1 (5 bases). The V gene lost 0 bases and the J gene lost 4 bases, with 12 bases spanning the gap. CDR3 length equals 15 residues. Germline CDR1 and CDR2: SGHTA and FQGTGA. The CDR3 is CASSLTGDGPYGYTF. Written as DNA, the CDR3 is TGTGCCAGCAGCTTAACAGGGGACGGCCCCTATGGCTACACCTTC.

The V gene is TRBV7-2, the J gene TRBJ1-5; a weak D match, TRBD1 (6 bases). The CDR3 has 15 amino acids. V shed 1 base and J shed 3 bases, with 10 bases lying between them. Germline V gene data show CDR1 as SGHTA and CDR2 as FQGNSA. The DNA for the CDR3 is TGTGCCAGCAGCTTAGGCCAGGGACACAATCAGCCCCAGCATTTT. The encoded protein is CASSLGQGHNQPQHF.

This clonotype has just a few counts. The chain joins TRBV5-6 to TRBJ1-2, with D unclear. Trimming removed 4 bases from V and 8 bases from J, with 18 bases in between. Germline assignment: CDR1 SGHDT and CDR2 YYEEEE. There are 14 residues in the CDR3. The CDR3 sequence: CASSGAPGDSGYTF. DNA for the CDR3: TGTGCCAGCAGCGGAGCCCCGGGAGATAGCGGCTACACCTTC. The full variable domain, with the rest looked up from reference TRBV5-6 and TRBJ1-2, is DAGVTQSPTHLIKTRGQQVTLRCSPKSGHDTVSWYQQALGQGPQFIFQYYEEEERQRGNFPDRFSGHQFPNYSSELNVNALLLGDSALYLCASSGAPGDSGYTFGSGTRLTVV.

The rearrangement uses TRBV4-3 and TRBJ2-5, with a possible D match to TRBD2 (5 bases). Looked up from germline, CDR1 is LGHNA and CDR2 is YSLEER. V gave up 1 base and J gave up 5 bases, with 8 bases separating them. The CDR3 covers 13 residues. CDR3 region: CASSQARAETQYF. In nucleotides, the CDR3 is TGCGCCAGCAGCCAAGCGAGGGCTGAGACCCAGTACTTC.

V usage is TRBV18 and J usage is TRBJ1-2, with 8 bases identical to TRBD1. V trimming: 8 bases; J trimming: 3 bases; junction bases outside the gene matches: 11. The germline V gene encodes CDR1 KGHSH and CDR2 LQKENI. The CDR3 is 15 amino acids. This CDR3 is CASNGQGARDYGYTF. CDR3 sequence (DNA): TGTGCCAGCAACGGACAGGGCGCCAGGGACTATGGCTACACCTTC.

In DNA, the CDR3 is TGTGCCAGCAGCTTTGGACGGGGCTATAATTCACCCCTCCACTTT. Encoded protein: CASSFGRGYNSPLHF. The chain uses TRBV11-2 and TRBJ1-6, with D hard to call. The CDR3 is made up of 15 amino acids. Trimming cost V 3 bases and J 3 bases, with 9 bases left between them. Germline V lookup: CDR1 SGHAT, CDR2 FQNNGV.

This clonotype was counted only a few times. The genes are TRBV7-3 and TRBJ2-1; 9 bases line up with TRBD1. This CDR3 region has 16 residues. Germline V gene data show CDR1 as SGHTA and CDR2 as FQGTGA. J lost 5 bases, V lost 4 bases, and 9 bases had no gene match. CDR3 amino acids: CASSSPGTGYNNEQFF. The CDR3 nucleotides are TGTGCCAGCAGCTCTCCCGGGACAGGGTATAACAATGAGCAGTTCTTC.

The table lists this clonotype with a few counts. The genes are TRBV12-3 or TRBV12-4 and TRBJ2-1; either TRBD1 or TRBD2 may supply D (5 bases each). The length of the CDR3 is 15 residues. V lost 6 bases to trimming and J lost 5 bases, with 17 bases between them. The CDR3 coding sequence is TGTGCCAGCAGCGACGGGGCAGCGAGGGACAATGAGCAGTTCTTC. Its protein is CASSDGAARDNEQFF.